This is a list of T cell receptor beta chains from one sample in a study of cytomegalovirus exposure and HLA in healthy donors. Libraries were prepared by immunoSEQ multiplex PCR; TCRdb keeps only in-frame clonotypes and omits some of them. The sample has approximately 150,000 clones; 80% are singletons. Sequencing was carried out using PBMCs. The receptors here all came from a man younger than 45 in good health and CMV-seronegative. The CDR3 runs from the conserved cysteine through the conserved F or W. D genes are given only for firm matches. Expanded clones get a size class; other rows say once, few or many, or leave the size out.

v_call: TRBV2
d_call: TRBD2
j_call: TRBJ2-1
clone_size: -
cdr3_nt: TGTGCCAGCAGCCCGGCAGGACTAGCGGGAATGGATGAGCAGTTCTTC
cdr3_aa: CASSPAGLAGMDEQFF

v_call: TRBV10-3
d_call: -
j_call: TRBJ2-7
clone_size: -
cdr3_nt: TGTGCCATCGGGGACAGCGGGAGCTCCTACGAGCAGTACTTC
cdr3_aa: CAIGDSGSSYEQYF

v_call: TRBV7-2
d_call: -
j_call: TRBJ1-6
clone_size: -
cdr3_nt: TGTGCCAGCAGCTTAGGACAGGTTAATTCACCCCTCCACTTT
cdr3_aa: CASSLGQVNSPLHF

v_call: TRBV18
d_call: TRBD1
j_call: TRBJ1-6
clone_size: -
cdr3_nt: TGTGCCAGCTCACCGCAGGACAGGGGGAGATCACCCCTCCACTTT
cdr3_aa: CASSPQDRGRSPLHF

v_call: TRBV30
d_call: -
j_call: TRBJ2-5
clone_size: -
cdr3_nt: TGTGCCTGGAGTGTACCCAGGGGCGCCGAGACCCAGTACTTC
cdr3_aa: CAWSVPRGAETQYF

v_call: TRBV9
d_call: TRBD2
j_call: TRBJ2-1
clone_size: few
cdr3_nt: TGTGCCAGCAGCCCAGTGAGCGGGAGCAGAAATGAGCAGTTCTTC
cdr3_aa: CASSPVSGSRNEQFF

v_call: TRBV7-2
d_call: TRBD1
j_call: TRBJ2-3
clone_size: -
cdr3_nt: TGTGCCAGCAGCCAGGGACAGACCAGCACAGATACGCAGTATTTT
cdr3_aa: CASSQGQTSTDTQYF

v_call: TRBV6-5
d_call: -
j_call: TRBJ2-5
clone_size: -
cdr3_nt: TGTGCCAGCAGTTACGGTGGCAGACAAGAGACCCAGTACTTC
cdr3_aa: CASSYGGRQETQYF

v_call: TRBV9
d_call: -
j_call: TRBJ1-2
clone_size: -
cdr3_nt: TGTGCCAGCAGCGTAGGCGCGGTTAACTATGGCTACACCTTC
cdr3_aa: CASSVGAVNYGYTF

v_call: TRBV7-9
d_call: -
j_call: TRBJ1-4
clone_size: -
cdr3_nt: TGTGCCAGCAGCGGGACTAGTTCGCATGCAACTAATGAAAAACTGTTTTTT
cdr3_aa: CASSGTSSHATNEKLFF

v_call: TRBV7-9
d_call: TRBD1
j_call: TRBJ2-7
clone_size: -
cdr3_nt: TGTGCCAGCAGCTTTGGACAGGCCTACTACGAGCAGTACTTC
cdr3_aa: CASSFGQAYYEQYF

v_call: TRBV25-1
d_call: -
j_call: TRBJ2-3
clone_size: -
cdr3_nt: TGTGCCAGCAGTGAAATATATGGGGCAGGGGCCACAGATACGCAGTATTTT
cdr3_aa: CASSEIYGAGATDTQYF

v_call: TRBV5-1
d_call: TRBD1
j_call: TRBJ1-2
clone_size: -
cdr3_nt: TGCGCCAGCAGCTTGGGACAGGGGGTATCCTATGGCTACACCTTC
cdr3_aa: CASSLGQGVSYGYTF

v_call: TRBV28
d_call: TRBD1
j_call: TRBJ1-6
clone_size: -
cdr3_nt: TGTGCCAGCAATAATCCGACAGGGGTAAATTCACCCCTCCACTTT
cdr3_aa: CASNNPTGVNSPLHF

v_call: TRBV28
d_call: TRBD1
j_call: TRBJ2-7
clone_size: once
cdr3_nt: TGTGCCAGCAGTTTCGTGACAGGGTCGTACGAGCAGTACTTC
cdr3_aa: CASSFVTGSYEQYF

v_call: TRBV2
d_call: TRBD1
j_call: TRBJ2-7
clone_size: -
cdr3_nt: TGTGCCAGCAGGGAGGACAGGGGTTTATTCTACGAGCAGTACTTC
cdr3_aa: CASREDRGLFYEQYF

v_call: TRBV9
d_call: -
j_call: TRBJ1-5
clone_size: -
cdr3_nt: TGTGCCAGCAGCGTAGAAGCTATCGCCTTTAGCAATCAGCCCCAGCATTTT
cdr3_aa: CASSVEAIAFSNQPQHF

v_call: TRBV28
d_call: TRBD1
j_call: TRBJ1-5
clone_size: -
cdr3_nt: TGTGCCAGCAGCCGTTCCGGGACAGGGTGGAAACAGCCCCAGCATTTT
cdr3_aa: CASSRSGTGWKQPQHF

v_call: TRBV7-7
d_call: -
j_call: TRBJ2-1
clone_size: -
cdr3_nt: TGTGCTAGCAGCCCTGACAGCTCCTACAATGAGCAGTTCTTC
cdr3_aa: CASSPDSSYNEQFF

v_call: TRBV5-4
d_call: -
j_call: TRBJ2-7
clone_size: -
cdr3_nt: TGTGCCAGCAGCTTAGGGGGGGAAATTGACGGCGAGCAGTACTTC
cdr3_aa: CASSLGGEIDGEQYF

v_call: TRBV10-1
d_call: TRBD1
j_call: TRBJ2-1
clone_size: -
cdr3_nt: TGCGCCAGCAGTGGACAGGGGATGTACAATGAGCAGTTCTTC
cdr3_aa: CASSGQGMYNEQFF

v_call: TRBV5-8
d_call: TRBD2
j_call: TRBJ2-7
clone_size: -
cdr3_nt: TGTGCCAGCAGCTCTCAAGGGTATAGCGGGGGATCCTACGAGCAGTACTTC
cdr3_aa: CASSSQGYSGGSYEQYF

v_call: TRBV15
d_call: -
j_call: TRBJ2-7
clone_size: -
cdr3_nt: TGTGCCACCAGCTCACGGAAAGACAACTACGAGCAGTACTTC
cdr3_aa: CATSSRKDNYEQYF

v_call: TRBV10-3
d_call: -
j_call: TRBJ2-1
clone_size: once
cdr3_nt: TGTGCCATCAGTGCCCCAGGGGACACCTACAATGAGCAGTTCTTC
cdr3_aa: CAISAPGDTYNEQFF

v_call: TRBV27
d_call: -
j_call: TRBJ1-6
clone_size: -
cdr3_nt: TGTGCCAGCGGCGGACATCTATATAATTCACCCCTCCACTTT
cdr3_aa: CASGGHLYNSPLHF

v_call: TRBV10-3
d_call: TRBD1
j_call: TRBJ2-6
clone_size: -
cdr3_nt: TGTGCCATCAGTGTACAGGGGGGTGTGGGGGCCAACGTCCTGACTTTC
cdr3_aa: CAISVQGGVGANVLTF

v_call: TRBV4-3
d_call: TRBD2
j_call: TRBJ2-2
clone_size: -
cdr3_nt: TGCGCCAGCAGCCACCCCCGGGCGGGGGGGCTTACCGGGGAGCTGTTTTTT
cdr3_aa: CASSHPRAGGLTGELFF

v_call: TRBV5-4
d_call: -
j_call: TRBJ2-7
clone_size: few
cdr3_nt: TGTGCCAGCAGCCGGGACACTGGCTACGAGCAGTACTTC
cdr3_aa: CASSRDTGYEQYF

v_call: TRBV6-4
d_call: TRBD1
j_call: TRBJ2-3
clone_size: -
cdr3_nt: TGTGCCAGCAGTGAGTCAGGGGGCGTCACAGATACGCAGTATTTT
cdr3_aa: CASSESGGVTDTQYF

v_call: TRBV27
d_call: TRBD2
j_call: TRBJ2-7
clone_size: -
cdr3_nt: TGTGCCAGCAGTTACGGACTAGCGGCCGCCTACGAGCAGTACTTC
cdr3_aa: CASSYGLAAAYEQYF

v_call: TRBV6-5
d_call: -
j_call: TRBJ2-3
clone_size: -
cdr3_nt: TGTGCCAGCAGTTACTCAGGGGCGGTGGGCACAGATACGCAGTATTTT
cdr3_aa: CASSYSGAVGTDTQYF

v_call: TRBV11-2
d_call: TRBD1
j_call: TRBJ1-1
clone_size: -
cdr3_nt: TGTGCCAGCAGCCTATCTCAGGGGGGTTGGGCTTTCTTT
cdr3_aa: CASSLSQGGWAFF

v_call: TRBV7-7
d_call: -
j_call: TRBJ2-3
clone_size: -
cdr3_nt: TGTGCTAGCAGCTCCCGACAGGTAGATACGCAGTATTTT
cdr3_aa: CASSSRQVDTQYF

v_call: TRBV27
d_call: TRBD1
j_call: TRBJ1-2
clone_size: once
cdr3_nt: TGTGCCAGCAGTTTAACCCTGACAGGGACTAACTATGGCTACACCTTC
cdr3_aa: CASSLTLTGTNYGYTF

v_call: TRBV7-2
d_call: TRBD1
j_call: TRBJ2-7
clone_size: -
cdr3_nt: TGTGCCAGCAGCCCTAGGACAGGCCTATTATACGAGCAGTACTTC
cdr3_aa: CASSPRTGLLYEQYF

v_call: TRBV6-1
d_call: TRBD2
j_call: TRBJ2-4
clone_size: -
cdr3_nt: TGTGCCAGCAGTGAGGTACTAGCGGGAGGGTCAGCCAAAAACATTCAGTACTTC
cdr3_aa: CASSEVLAGGSAKNIQYF

v_call: TRBV7-2
d_call: -
j_call: TRBJ1-1
clone_size: -
cdr3_nt: TGTGCCAGCAGCCGGGACTTGAACACTGAAGCTTTCTTT
cdr3_aa: CASSRDLNTEAFF

v_call: TRBV7-9
d_call: -
j_call: TRBJ1-1
clone_size: -
cdr3_nt: TGTGCCAGCAGCCGCAGTCTGAACACTGAAGCTTTCTTT
cdr3_aa: CASSRSLNTEAFF

v_call: TRBV30
d_call: -
j_call: TRBJ2-7
clone_size: once
cdr3_nt: TGTGCCTGGAGTAAGCCTTACTACGAGCAGTACTTC
cdr3_aa: CAWSKPYYEQYF

v_call: TRBV5-1
d_call: -
j_call: TRBJ2-1
clone_size: -
cdr3_nt: TGCGCCAGCAGCCGCGGGACTCAGAACAATGAGCAGTTCTTC
cdr3_aa: CASSRGTQNNEQFF

v_call: TRBV12-5
d_call: -
j_call: TRBJ1-2
clone_size: few
cdr3_nt: TGTGCTAGTGGTTTGGACCTCAGGGCCTACACCTTC
cdr3_aa: CASGLDLRAYTF

v_call: TRBV10-1
d_call: TRBD2
j_call: TRBJ2-3
clone_size: -
cdr3_nt: TGCGCCAGCAGTGCCGGGACTAGCGGGACAGATACGCAGTATTTT
cdr3_aa: CASSAGTSGTDTQYF

v_call: TRBV10-2
d_call: TRBD1
j_call: TRBJ2-5
clone_size: -
cdr3_nt: TGCGCCAGCAGTGAAAGGACAGGGGGCTCGGAGACCCAGTACTTC
cdr3_aa: CASSERTGGSETQYF

v_call: TRBV7-9
d_call: TRBD2
j_call: TRBJ2-5
clone_size: few
cdr3_nt: TGTTCCAGCAGCTCCCCCCATGCCCAGCGGGAGAGGGAGACCCAGTACTTC
cdr3_aa: CSSSSPHAQRERETQYF

v_call: TRBV2
d_call: TRBD1
j_call: TRBJ2-6
clone_size: few
cdr3_nt: TGTGCCAGCACCTCCGGGACAGAGAGCTCTGGGGCCAACGTCCTGACTTTC
cdr3_aa: CASTSGTESSGANVLTF

v_call: TRBV30
d_call: TRBD2
j_call: TRBJ2-7
clone_size: -
cdr3_nt: TGTGCCTGGAACCCCCGGTCTAGCGGGAGTAACGAGCAGTACTTC
cdr3_aa: CAWNPRSSGSNEQYF

v_call: TRBV5-1
d_call: TRBD1
j_call: TRBJ1-2
clone_size: -
cdr3_nt: TGCGCCAGCAGCTCCTGGACAGGAGGATATGGCTACACCTTC
cdr3_aa: CASSSWTGGYGYTF

v_call: TRBV29-1
d_call: -
j_call: TRBJ2-1
clone_size: -
cdr3_nt: TGCAGCCCGGGACTTCTGGTGGTGGCCTACAATGAGCAGTTCTTC
cdr3_aa: CSPGLLVVAYNEQFF

v_call: TRBV9
d_call: TRBD1
j_call: TRBJ2-1
clone_size: -
cdr3_nt: TGTGCCAGCAGCGTAGCCCCCGGCAGGGGGTCCTACAATGAGCAGTTCTTC
cdr3_aa: CASSVAPGRGSYNEQFF

v_call: TRBV18
d_call: -
j_call: TRBJ1-1
clone_size: -
cdr3_nt: TGTGCCAGCTACTCGCCGGGGACAGAAGCTTTCTTT
cdr3_aa: CASYSPGTEAFF

v_call: TRBV5-3
d_call: -
j_call: TRBJ1-2
clone_size: -
cdr3_nt: TGTGCCAGAAGCTCTACAGGGAACTATGGCTACACCTTC
cdr3_aa: CARSSTGNYGYTF

v_call: TRBV18
d_call: TRBD1
j_call: TRBJ2-2
clone_size: -
cdr3_nt: TGTGCCAGCTCACCACCTGCGACAGGGATCCCCGGGGAGCTGTTTTTT
cdr3_aa: CASSPPATGIPGELFF

v_call: TRBV10-3
d_call: -
j_call: TRBJ1-2
clone_size: -
cdr3_nt: TGTGCCATCAGTCCAGGCCAGGGGAACTATGGCTACACCTTC
cdr3_aa: CAISPGQGNYGYTF

v_call: TRBV7-9
d_call: -
j_call: TRBJ1-6
clone_size: few
cdr3_nt: TGTGCCATCCCCCGACAGGACACAATGAATTCACCCCTCCACTTT
cdr3_aa: CAIPRQDTMNSPLHF